Following are 32 T cell receptor beta chains from one sample sequenced in a study of shared clonotypes between healthy human individuals. Measured with immunoSEQ multiplex PCR; TCRdb has only the in-frame clones, and not every one. This sample yields about 1.1 million clones, of which about 80% are seen a single time; under 0.65% belongs to the top ten. Source material: memory CD4+ T cells from PBMCs. The subset: CD45RA-negative fraction. The receptors here all came from a man between 18 and 35 years old in good health. Some clones in this sample may be carry-over from other donors' samples.

The rearrangement joins TRBV5-1 to TRBJ1-2; D ambiguous. CDR3 length equals 14 residues. CDR1 SGHRS and CDR2 YFSETQ come from the germline V gene. V lost 1 base, J lost 0 bases, and 7 bases lay in between. The CDR3 DNA is TGCGCCAGCAGCTTGACTCCGGCTAACTATGGCTACACCTTC. Protein product: CASSLTPANYGYTF.

The genes are TRBV27 and TRBJ1-2, with D maybe TRBD1 (6 bases). The CDR3 runs to 18 residues. CDR1 MNHEY and CDR2 SMNVEV come from the germline V gene (reference sequence). Trimming took off 6 bases at V and 0 bases at J, with 23 bases between the two ends. In nucleotides, the CDR3 is TGTGCCAGCAGAGAGGGGTCGACAGGTGGACCCGCTAACTATGGCTACACCTTC. It is translated as CASREGSTGGPANYGYTF.

This clone was counted between two and nine times. J is TRBJ1-1 and V is TRBV19; 7 positions match TRBD1. The trim removed 5 bases at V and 5 bases at J, leaving 8 bases unmatched. Germline V gives CDR1 LNHDA, CDR2 SQIVND (reference sequence). The CDR3 is 14 residues long. This CDR3 is CASSLGGASTEAFF. CDR3 nucleotide sequence: TGTGCCAGTAGTTTAGGGGGCGCGAGTACTGAAGCTTTCTTT.

The rearrangement links TRBV2 to TRBJ1-5; D may be TRBD1 (5 bases). The germline V gene has CDR1 SNHLY and CDR2 FYNNEI. The CDR3 consists of 14 residues. The V end was cut by 4 bases, the J end by 9 bases, with 16 bases between. The DNA of the CDR3 is TGTGCCAGCAGTGTAGGTCAGGGCACTCGGCCCCAGCATTTT. The encoded protein is CASSVGQGTRPQHF.

The chain is built from TRBV5-1 and TRBJ2-1; D is perhaps TRBD1 (6 bases). The CDR3 runs 16 residues. Germline CDR1 reads SGHRS; CDR2 reads YFSETQ. V dropped 4 bases and J dropped 4 bases, with 18 bases sitting between them. The CDR3 DNA reads as TGCGCCAGCAGCCGTGTGGACAGTTCGTTGTACAATGAGCAGTTCTTC. Translation: CASSRVDSSLYNEQFF.

This rearrangement joins TRBV27 to TRBJ2-5, with 8 bases aligning to TRBD2. The germline V gene has CDR1 MNHEY and CDR2 SMNVEV (reference sequence). This CDR3 contains 17 residues. V dropped 1 base and J dropped 5; count of bases not matched to a gene: 12. CDR3 amino acids: CASSLFASGSLWETQYF. The CDR3, as DNA: TGTGCCAGCAGTTTATTTGCCAGCGGGAGTTTGTGGGAGACCCAGTACTTC.

Points on this clone: A much larger clone differs by one base, so this may be a read error. The chain has TRBV2 and TRBJ2-1, with TRBD1 identical over 8 bases. CDR3 size: 15 residues. V gave up 6 bases and J gave up 0 bases; unmatched junction bases: 4. Germline CDR1 and CDR2: SNHLY and FYNNEI. The CDR3 DNA is TGTGCCAGCAGGTTACAGGGGGGCTCCTACAATGAGCAGTTCTTC. It specifies CASRLQGGSYNEQFF. Full variable domain (remainder filled in from reference TRBV2 and TRBJ2-1): EPEVTQTPSHQVTQMGQEVILRCVPISNHLYFYWYRQILGQKVEFLVSFYNNEISEKSEIFDDQFSVERPDGSNFTLKIRSTKLEDSAMYFCASRLQGGSYNEQFFGPGTRLTVL.

The V call is TRBV28, the J call TRBJ2-1; D gene ambiguous. CDR3 length: 15 amino acids. Germline V gene data show CDR1 as MDHEN and CDR2 as SYDVKM. The V end lost 1 base, the J end lost 9 bases, and 16 bases lay between the germline ends. In DNA form, the CDR3 reads TGTGCCAGCAGTTTATCTAGTACTGTCGTTAGTGAGCAGTTCTTC. Residues: CASSLSSTVVSEQFF.

The chain has TRBV30 and TRBJ2-5; 8 nucleotides match TRBD2. Germline V gene lookup returns CDR1 GTSNPN and CDR2 SVGIG (reference sequence). The J segment lost 5 bases and the V segment lost 5 bases, leaving 7 bases of the junction unmatched. The CDR3 runs to 13 residues. The CDR3 coding sequence is TGTGCCTGGGGGAACGGGAGGGTGGAGACCCAGTACTTC. It specifies CAWGNGRVETQYF.

Note on this clone: Additional DNA sequences in this sample encode the identical CDR3. This chain connects TRBV5-1 to TRBJ2-1, with D tentatively TRBD1 (5 bases). The V end was cut by 0 bases, the J end by 10 bases, with 5 bases between. The CDR3 has 11 amino acids. Germline V gene sequence: CDR1 SGHRS, CDR2 YFSETQ. CDR3 nucleotide sequence: TGCGCCAGCAGCTTGGAGGGGGAGCAGTTCTTC. Encoded protein: CASSLEGEQFF.

This chain connects TRBV10-2 to TRBJ2-1; D might be TRBD2 (6 bases). The CDR3 loop spans 15 amino acids. In germline, CDR1 is WSHSY, CDR2 SAAADI. Trimming took off 8 bases at V and 4 bases at J, with 18 bases between the two ends. The CDR3 coding sequence is TGCGCCAGCGGCGGGGATGTCCTTTTATACAATGAGCAGTTCTTC. As protein: CASGGDVLLYNEQFF.

This clone was picked up one time. This chain uses TRBV29-1 with TRBJ2-5; 8 nucleotides align to TRBD1. Trimming removed 8 bases from V and 3 bases from J; junction bases left unmatched: 5. This CDR3 is built from 12 residues. Germline-derived CDR1 and CDR2 are SQVTM and ANQGSEA. In nucleotides, the CDR3 is TGCAGCACCCGGGACAGGAAAGAGACCCAGTACTTC. The encoded protein is CSTRDRKETQYF.

The chain recombines TRBV7-9 with TRBJ1-5, with D unresolved. The ends were cut back, 2 bases at V and 4 bases at J, with 3 bases in the middle. The CDR3 loop spans 12 amino acids. The V gene's germline CDR1 is SEHNR and CDR2 FQNEAQ (reference sequence). CDR3 protein: CASSLQNQPQHF. In nucleotides, the CDR3 is TGTGCCAGCAGCTTACAGAATCAGCCCCAGCATTTT.

The V call is TRBV28, the J call TRBJ1-5; D is perhaps TRBD1 (5 bases). Trimming removed 2 bases from V and 6 bases from J, with 11 bases in between. CDR1 is MDHEN, CDR2 SYDVKM, per germline. The CDR3 runs to 14 residues. Here the CDR3 reads CASSLPPGSQPQHF. CDR3 DNA: TGTGCCAGCAGTTTACCCCCAGGGAGTCAGCCCCAGCATTTT.

Points on this clone: The sample holds other DNA sequences that translate to the same CDR3. This sequence joins TRBV11-3 and TRBJ2-1, with D unresolved. CDR1 is SGHNT and CDR2 is YENEEA in the germline V gene. The CDR3 is 12 residues long. V shed 1 base and J shed 4 bases, with 2 bases lying between them. For the CDR3, the DNA is TGTGCCAGCAGCTTAGGGTACAATGAGCAGTTCTTC. Translated, it gives CASSLGYNEQFF.

As for this clone: In the same sample, other DNA sequences code for this CDR3. The chain carries TRBV27 and TRBJ2-3, with 8 bases matching TRBD2. The CDR3 is 14 residues long. Per germline, CDR1 MNHEY and CDR2 SMNVEV (reference sequence). J was trimmed by 0 bases and V by 8 bases; bases with no gene match: 4. CDR3 nucleotides: TGTGCCAGCGGGGCTAGCGGGAGCACAGATACGCAGTATTTT. It codes for CASGASGSTDTQYF.

V is TRBV30 and J is TRBJ1-3, with no clear D. Trimming took 1 base from V and 3 from J, leaving 7 bases between them. The germline V gene has CDR1 GTSNPN and CDR2 SVGIG (reference sequence). The length of the CDR3 is 13 residues. The CDR3 bases are TGTGCCTGGAGTGACGCTGATGGAAACACCATATATTTT. Protein product: CAWSDADGNTIYF.

The rearrangement uses TRBV5-4 and TRBJ2-2, with a tentative D call TRBD2 (6 bases). There are 15 residues in the CDR3. Germline CDR1 reads SGHNT; CDR2 reads YYREEE (reference sequence). The V and J ends lost 0 bases and 5 bases respectively, with 11 bases between them. The CDR3 DNA reads TGTGCCAGCAGCTTGGGTGGGGCGGGAACCGGGGAGCTGTTTTTT. Residues: CASSLGGAGTGELFF.

The chain recombines TRBV4-1 with TRBJ2-1, with D possibly being TRBD1 (6 bases). There are 15 residues in the CDR3. Deletions cut 4 bases from V and 3 bases from J, with 13 bases between. Germline CDR1 reads MGHRA; CDR2 reads YSYEKL. The DNA of the CDR3 is TGCGCCAGCAGCCTGGTGGGGGACATCTACAATGAGCAGTTCTTC. Translating gives CASSLVGDIYNEQFF.

This clone was detected only once. At the DNA level, this CDR3 is encoded by other sequences in the same sample as well. The chain joins TRBV5-1 to TRBJ2-5; weak D call: TRBD1 (5 bases). The CDR3 is 14 amino acids. The V gene's germline CDR1 is SGHRS and CDR2 YFSETQ. Trimming took 0 bases from V and 3 from J, leaving 9 bases between them. In nucleotides, the CDR3 is TGCGCCAGCAGCTTGGGGGGCGGAGAAGAGACCCAGTACTTC. This translates into CASSLGGGEETQYF.

The J gene is TRBJ2-7, the V gene TRBV2; weak D call: TRBD1 (6 bases). Looked up from germline, CDR1 is SNHLY and CDR2 is FYNNEI. CDR3 length equals 16 residues. Trimming pared 2 bases from V and 2 bases from J, leaving 16 bases between. CDR3 amino acids: CASSEIPGRTAYEQYF. In DNA form, the CDR3 reads TGTGCCAGCAGTGAAATTCCAGGCAGGACAGCCTACGAGCAGTACTTC.

The V gene is TRBV6-6, the J gene TRBJ1-4; possible D gene TRBD1, 5 bases. In germline, CDR1 is MNHNY, CDR2 SVGAGI (reference sequence). This CDR3 has 12 amino acids. The germline V and J ends were trimmed by 6 bases and 8 bases, with 10 bases remaining between them. The CDR3 coding sequence is TGTGCCAGCAGCCCGGGGGGGGAAAAACTGTTTTTT. This gives the protein CASSPGGEKLFF.

The chain recombines TRBV27 with TRBJ2-7; the D gene could be TRBD1 or TRBD2 (7 bases each). V was trimmed by 7 bases and J by 6 bases, leaving 19 bases between them. Per germline, CDR1 MNHEY and CDR2 SMNVEV (reference sequence). This CDR3 comprises 14 residues. DNA for the CDR3: TGTGCCAGCAACCGCCAGGGGGGGACGGGCGAGCAGTACTTC. Translated: CASNRQGGTGEQYF.

This clone was detected only a few times. This same CDR3 is encoded by further DNA sequences in the sample. The chain uses TRBV5-6 and TRBJ2-7, with D unclear. The germline gives CDR1 SGHDT, CDR2 YYEEEE. This CDR3 has 12 amino acids. V dropped 1 base and J dropped 2 bases, with 4 bases sitting between them. The CDR3 sequence: CASSLRTYEQYF. The CDR3 nucleotides read TGTGCCAGCAGCTTGCGAACCTACGAGCAGTACTTC.

The genes are TRBV5-3 and TRBJ1-5; D remains ambiguous. TRBV5-3 is noted as an ORF with a role that remains uncertain. The CDR3 extends over 16 amino acids. The V gene lost 0 bases and the J gene lost 1 base, with 11 bases spanning the gap. The CDR3 DNA is TGTGCCAGAAGCTTGGGTATCGGCTTGAGCAATCAGCCCCAGCATTTT. Translation: CARSLGIGLSNQPQHF.

The chain joins TRBV11-3 to TRBJ2-7; D is perhaps TRBD2 (7 bases). The CDR3 sequence is 14 residues long. V was pared by 5 bases and J by 5 bases, with 16 bases between. Germline loops: CDR1 SGHNT, CDR2 YENEEA. CDR3 region: CASSPRGGADEQYF. CDR3 coding DNA: TGTGCCAGCAGCCCCCGAGGGGGGGCGGACGAGCAGTACTTC.

This clone was seen once. V usage is TRBV7-9 and J usage is TRBJ1-2, with D unclear. Per germline, CDR1 SEHNR and CDR2 FQNEAQ (reference sequence). CDR3 length: 14 amino acids. The V and J ends lost 5 bases and 4 bases respectively, with 14 bases between them. Here the CDR3 reads CASSPTPTPYGYTF. CDR3 bases: TGTGCCAGCAGCCCGACCCCAACCCCCTATGGCTACACCTTC.

In its sample, this clone was seen a few times. The chain is built from TRBV10-3 and TRBJ1-5, with 8 nucleotides matching TRBD1. Germline loops: CDR1 ENHRY, CDR2 SYGVKD. V lost 6 bases and J lost 3; bases outside the gene matches: 7. The CDR3 sequence is 15 residues long. CDR3 nucleotides: TGTGCCATCAGGAAGGACAGGGAGGACAATCAGCCCCAGCATTTT. Translating gives CAIRKDREDNQPQHF.

Here the CDR3 reads CSVEDLRLAATYEQYF. DNA of the CDR3: TGCAGCGTTGAAGATTTGCGACTAGCGGCCACCTACGAGCAGTACTTC. This chain links TRBV29-1 with TRBJ2-5; 9 positions match TRBD2. The J call may not be correct, given that the DNA end is closer to TRBJ2-7. CDR1 and CDR2 (germline): SQVTM, ANQGSEA. This CDR3 has 16 amino acids.

The chain recombines TRBV28 with TRBJ2-1; tentative D call: TRBD2 (6 bases). Trimming removed 7 bases at V and 2 bases at J, with 15 bases between. CDR1 is MDHEN, CDR2 SYDVKM, per germline. This CDR3 is built from 15 residues. The CDR3 spells CASTPSRTTYNEQFF. DNA for the CDR3: TGTGCCAGCACCCCGTCCCGGACTACCTACAATGAGCAGTTCTTC.

This clone was detected ten times or more. This chain connects TRBV28 to TRBJ1-1; no clear D. Trimming shortened V by 4 bases and J by 4 bases, and 16 bases separated the two germline ends. Germline CDR1 MDHEN, CDR2 SYDVKM. The CDR3 loop spans 15 amino acids. The CDR3 nucleotides are TGTGCCAGCAGTTCCCCGTTAAGGGTGAGCACTGAAGCTTTCTTT. This codes for CASSSPLRVSTEAFF. The variable domain in full, completed from reference TRBV28 and TRBJ1-1, reads DVKVTQSSRYLVKRTGEKVFLECVQDMDHENMFWYRQDPGLGLRLIYFSYDVKMKEKGDIPEGYSVSREKKERFSLILESASTNQTSMYLCASSSPLRVSTEAFFGQGTRLTVV.

The table lists this clone with many counts. The same CDR3 can be traced to other DNA sequences in this sample. The chain joins TRBV29-1 to TRBJ2-3; no clear D. CDR3 length: 10 residues. Germline V gene lookup returns CDR1 SQVTM and CDR2 ANQGSEA. With 8 bases removed from V and 2 bases from J, the gap between germline ends came to 5 bases. CDR3 sequence reads: CSSNTDTQYF. CDR3 DNA sequence: TGCAGCTCGAACACAGATACGCAGTATTTT.